A single sample gave rise to the 27 T cell receptor beta chains below, sequenced in a study of blood T cell repertoires in COVID-19. The assay was immunoSEQ multiplex PCR, and TCRdb's table has in-frame clones only and misses some. The sample lists about 140,000 clones, roughly 73% occurring once. Source material: peripheral blood. Source of these receptors: a woman aged 50 to 60 with active or convalescent COVID-19.

V is TRBV2 and J is TRBJ2-3; 7 bases agree with TRBD2. This CDR3 is 15 amino acids long. V was pared by 6 bases and J by 5 bases, with 11 bases of the junction left unmatched. The germline CDR1 and CDR2 sequences are SNHLY and FYNNEI. The CDR3 DNA reads TGTGCCAGCAGAACAAGGGCGGGAGAAGGAGATACGCAGTATTTT. Translation: CASRTRAGEGDTQYF.

This chain connects TRBV7-2 to TRBJ2-1; TRBD2 matches 8 bases. CDR1 and CDR2 from the germline V gene are SGHTA and FQGNSA. V trimming: 0 bases; J trimming: 6 bases; junction bases outside the gene matches: 10. This CDR3 is built from 17 residues. The CDR3 region is CASSLASPGGPANEQFF. The DNA for the CDR3 is TGTGCCAGCAGCTTAGCGTCTCCGGGGGGGCCCGCCAATGAGCAGTTCTTC.

This clone was seen a few times. J is TRBJ1-2 and V is TRBV29-1, with TRBD1 identical over 7 bases. This CDR3 is 12 amino acids long. The V gene end was trimmed by 2 bases and the J gene end by 4 bases; junction bases not matched to a gene: 1. Germline CDR1 and CDR2: SQVTM and ANQGSEA. The CDR3 DNA follows: TGCAGCGTTGAAACAGGGGTCTATGGCTACACCTTC. Translated: CSVETGVYGYTF.

J is TRBJ2-7 and V is TRBV18, with a possible D match to TRBD2 (5 bases). V gave up 3 bases and J gave up 5 bases, with 14 bases separating them. Germline V lookup: CDR1 KGHSH, CDR2 LQKENI. This CDR3 region has 14 residues. CDR3 amino acids: CASSPPVGVNEQYF. DNA for the CDR3: TGTGCCAGCTCACCGCCTGTGGGAGTCAACGAGCAGTACTTC.

The chain uses TRBV28 and TRBJ2-7; tentative D call: TRBD2 (5 bases). The V end lost 6 bases, the J end lost 3 bases, and 9 bases lay between the germline ends. The CDR3 is 12 amino acids. Germline V gives CDR1 MDHEN, CDR2 SYDVKM. The CDR3 DNA is TGTGCCAGCAGACCCACTAGCTACGAGCAGTACTTC. Amino acid sequence: CASRPTSYEQYF. The complete variable domain, with remaining parts taken from reference TRBV28 and TRBJ2-7, reads DVKVTQSSRYLVKRTGEKVFLECVQDMDHENMFWYRQDPGLGLRLIYFSYDVKMKEKGDIPEGYSVSREKKERFSLILESASTNQTSMYLCASRPTSYEQYFGPGTRLTVT.

This clone was observed once. V usage is TRBV29-1 and J usage is TRBJ2-3; maybe TRBD1 (5 bases). The CDR3 runs 13 residues. Per the germline V gene, CDR1 is SQVTM and CDR2 is ANQGSEA. The V end lost 6 bases, the J end lost 4 bases, and 14 bases lay between the germline ends. CDR3 sequence reads: CSVQVIRADTQYF. The CDR3 DNA reads TGCAGCGTACAGGTTATTAGGGCAGATACGCAGTATTTT.

This chain uses TRBV6-2 or TRBV6-3 with TRBJ2-7, with 10 bases lining up with TRBD1. Germline values: CDR1 MNHEY, CDR2 SVGEGT. This CDR3 is built from 15 residues. V was pared by 4 bases and J by 2 bases, with 5 bases of the junction left unmatched. The DNA for the CDR3 is TGTGCCAGCAGTTCTAGGACAGGGGGGACCTACGAGCAGTACTTC. Amino acids: CASSSRTGGTYEQYF.

The genes are TRBV5-8 and TRBJ1-4, with a weak D call TRBD1 (6 bases). This CDR3 comprises 13 residues. Germline-derived CDR1 and CDR2 are SGHTS and YDEGEE. Trimming removed 1 base at V and 13 bases at J, with 14 bases between. CDR3 DNA sequence: TGTGCCAGCAGCTTGAGGGGGGGAAATGGACTGTTTTTT. Its protein is CASSLRGGNGLFF.

This clone was detected only a few times. The rearrangement links TRBV30 to TRBJ2-7, with TRBD1 matching 7 bases. From germline, CDR1 is GTSNPN and CDR2 SVGIG (reference sequence). This CDR3 contains 15 residues. Unmatched junction bases numbered 10, after V lost 3 bases and J lost 2 bases. DNA of the CDR3: TGTGCCTGGAGCTCCCGGACAGGTTCAACCTACGAGCAGTACTTC. Its translation: CAWSSRTGSTYEQYF.

This chain joins TRBV6-1 and TRBJ1-5, with TRBD1 matching 7 bases. Germline CDR1 MNHNS, CDR2 SASEGT. Unmatched junction bases numbered 5, after V lost 2 bases and J lost 4 bases. The CDR3 totals 15 residues. The CDR3 nucleotides read TGTGCCAGCAGTGAATACGCAGGGGGTAATCAGCCCCAGCATTTT. Translated, it gives CASSEYAGGNQPQHF.

The rearrangement links TRBV30 to TRBJ2-7; D unresolved. The CDR3 spans 13 residues. Trimming took 3 bases from V and 5 from J, leaving 14 bases between them. Germline V gene lookup returns CDR1 GTSNPN and CDR2 SVGIG (reference sequence). CDR3 sequence reads: CAWSPRLPDEQYF. CDR3 bases: TGTGCCTGGAGCCCTCGGTTGCCCGACGAGCAGTACTTC.

This chain connects TRBV7-9 to TRBJ1-1; D is possibly TRBD1 (5 bases). Germline values: CDR1 SEHNR, CDR2 FQNEAQ (reference sequence). This CDR3 has 14 residues. With 5 bases removed from V and 6 bases from J, the gap between germline ends came to 16 bases. CDR3 sequence: CASSPSRVLAEAFF. CDR3 DNA: TGTGCCAGCAGCCCCTCCAGGGTTTTGGCTGAAGCTTTCTTT.

This sequence joins TRBV2 and TRBJ2-3; the D gene is possibly TRBD1 (5 bases). V was clipped by 4 bases and J by 3 bases, with 5 bases between them. CDR1 is SNHLY and CDR2 is FYNNEI in the germline V gene. The CDR3 runs to 12 residues. In DNA, the CDR3 is TGTGCCAGCAGTGGGACAACAGATACGCAGTATTTT. Residues: CASSGTTDTQYF. Variable domain in full (rest from reference TRBV2 and TRBJ2-3): EPEVTQTPSHQVTQMGQEVILRCVPISNHLYFYWYRQILGQKVEFLVSFYNNEISEKSEIFDDQFSVERPDGSNFTLKIRSTKLEDSAMYFCASSGTTDTQYFGPGTRLTVL.

The chain couples TRBV7-8 to TRBJ2-1, with 9 bases aligning to TRBD2. The germline CDR1 and CDR2 sequences are SGHVS and FQNEAQ. This CDR3 is built from 15 residues. V gave up 5 bases and J gave up 10 bases; unmatched junction bases: 12. The DNA of the CDR3 is TGTGCCAGCAGCCCCGGGGTAGCGGGGGTGAAGGAGCAGTTCTTC. This translates into CASSPGVAGVKEQFF. Filled out from reference TRBV7-8 and TRBJ2-1, the complete variable domain reads GAGVSQSPRYKVAKRGQDVALRCDPISGHVSLFWYQQALGQGPEFLTYFQNEAQLDKSGLPSDRFFAERPEGSVSTLKIQRTQQEDSAVYLCASSPGVAGVKEQFFGPGTRLTVL.

V usage is TRBV30 and J usage is TRBJ1-5, with 11 bases fitting TRBD1. CDR1 and CDR2 (germline): GTSNPN, SVGIG (reference sequence). The V gene end was trimmed by 2 bases and the J gene end by 6 bases; junction bases not matched to a gene: 9. The CDR3 totals 16 residues. CDR3 loop: CAWSIGDRGKGQPQHF. The CDR3 coding sequence is TGTGCCTGGAGTATTGGGGACAGGGGGAAAGGTCAGCCCCAGCATTTT.

V usage is TRBV5-1 and J usage is TRBJ2-2; 7 bases map to TRBD2. Trimming took 0 bases from V and 6 from J; bases not matched to a gene: 2. Per germline, CDR1 SGHRS and CDR2 YFSETQ. The CDR3 loop spans 14 amino acids. The CDR3 sequence: CASSLGTSAGELFF. The CDR3 DNA reads TGCGCCAGCAGCTTGGGAACTAGCGCCGGGGAGCTGTTTTTT.

V usage is TRBV5-4 and J usage is TRBJ2-1, with TRBD2 as a possible D gene (5 bases). Germline CDR1 SGHNT, CDR2 YYREEE (reference sequence). The ends were cut back, 1 base at V and 9 bases at J, with 8 bases in the middle. CDR3 length: 12 residues. As DNA, the CDR3 is TGTGCCAGCAGCTTGAGCGGAGGTGAGCAGTTCTTC. Its translation is CASSLSGGEQFF.

The J gene is TRBJ2-3, the V gene TRBV29-1; the match to TRBD2 covers 11 bases. The trim removed 3 bases at V and 3 bases at J, leaving 8 bases unmatched. CDR1 is SQVTM and CDR2 is ANQGSEA in the germline V gene. This CDR3 has 16 residues. CDR3 DNA sequence: TGCAGCGTTGACCCTACTAGCGGGGGTGAAACAGATACGCAGTATTTT. Residues: CSVDPTSGGETDTQYF.

The chain carries TRBV6-5 and TRBJ1-1; maybe TRBD1 (5 bases). CDR3 length: 14 amino acids. V dropped 7 bases and J dropped 1 base, with 13 bases sitting between them. Germline values: CDR1 MNHEY, CDR2 SVGAGI. CDR3 nucleotide sequence: TGTGCCAGCACCCCGGGAGGGACGAACACTGAAGCTTTCTTT. This translates into CASTPGGTNTEAFF.

The chain employs TRBV7-6 and TRBJ1-6; D gene uncertain. V was pared by 5 bases and J by 0 bases, with 8 bases between. Germline V gives CDR1 SGHVS, CDR2 FNYEAQ. CDR3 size: 15 residues. In nucleotides, the CDR3 is TGTGCCAGCAGCAATAGGAGCTCCTATAATTCACCCCTCCACTTT. Protein: CASSNRSSYNSPLHF.

This clone appeared a few times. The V call is TRBV18, the J call TRBJ1-6; 9 positions match TRBD1. After removal of 3 bases from V and 11 bases from J, the junction contained 8 bases not matched to a gene. The germline CDR1 and CDR2 sequences are KGHSH and LQKENI. The length of the CDR3 is 15 residues. CDR3 sequence: CASSPPGQGPPPLHF. The DNA for the CDR3 is TGTGCCAGCTCACCCCCGGGACAGGGTCCACCACCCCTCCACTTT.

This clone was recorded a few times. The chain employs TRBV2 and TRBJ1-1, with D perhaps matching TRBD1 (5 bases). Looked up from germline, CDR1 is SNHLY and CDR2 is FYNNEI. Trimming left V 6 bases short and J 6 bases short, with 14 bases between. The length of the CDR3 is 13 residues. This CDR3 reads CASSLTVTAEAFF. CDR3 coding DNA: TGTGCCAGCAGCCTGACAGTAACCGCTGAAGCTTTCTTT.

This clone was counted between two and nine times. The CDR3 loop reads CSAETSAGYEQYF. In DNA, the CDR3 is TGCAGCGCCGAGACTAGCGCGGGCTACGAGCAGTACTTC. This chain joins TRBV29-1 and TRBJ2-7, with 8 nucleotides matching TRBD2. V lost 7 bases and J lost 3; bases outside the gene matches: 8. The CDR3 loop spans 13 amino acids. The germline CDR1 and CDR2 sequences are SQVTM and ANQGSEA.

Turning to this clone: Other DNA sequences in the same sample also yield this CDR3. V usage is TRBV19 and J usage is TRBJ2-2; possible D gene TRBD2, 6 bases. The germline gives CDR1 LNHDA, CDR2 SQIVND (reference sequence). This CDR3 contains 14 residues. Trimming shortened V by 6 bases and J by 3 bases, and 11 bases separated the two germline ends. The CDR3 DNA sequence: TGTGCCAGTAGGGACCGCGGGGACACCGGGGAGCTGTTTTTT. Translated: CASRDRGDTGELFF.

This chain joins TRBV6-5 and TRBJ1-6; D is ambiguous. CDR3 length: 14 residues. V gave up 6 bases and J gave up 8 bases, with 14 bases separating them. Germline V gene sequence: CDR1 MNHEY, CDR2 SVGAGI. As DNA, the CDR3 is TGTGCCAGCAGCTTGACCCCGAGGGATTCACCCCTCCACTTT. Protein: CASSLTPRDSPLHF.

This sequence joins TRBV5-5 and TRBJ2-3; the match to TRBD2 covers 8 bases. The CDR3 runs to 15 residues. Losses at the gene ends were 4 bases for V and 1 base for J; bases not matched to a gene: 5. CDR1 SGHKS and CDR2 YYEKEE come from the germline V gene (reference sequence). The DNA of the CDR3 is TGTGCCAGCAGCCGGAGCGGGAGAGGCACAGATACGCAGTATTTT. Translation gives CASSRSGRGTDTQYF. The full variable domain, its missing parts supplied by reference TRBV5-5 and TRBJ2-3, is DAGVTQSPTHLIKTRGQQVTLRCSPISGHKSVSWYQQVLGQGPQFIFQYYEKEERGRGNFPDRFSARQFPNYSSELNVNALLLGDSALYLCASSRSGRGTDTQYFGPGTRLTVL.

The J gene is TRBJ2-7, the V gene TRBV24-1; D perhaps matches TRBD2 (6 bases). V was shortened by 9 bases and J by 2 bases, with 16 bases between the two germline ends. The CDR3 has 14 amino acids. The germline V gene has CDR1 KGHDR and CDR2 SFDVKD. The CDR3 spells CATPPRGSPYEQYF. The CDR3 region has the DNA TGTGCCACCCCCCCTCGGGGGAGCCCCTACGAGCAGTACTTC.